The rows below give T cell receptor beta chains drawn from one sample of a study of cytomegalovirus exposure and HLA in healthy donors. Generated by immunoSEQ multiplex PCR, the TCRdb table keeps only in-frame clones and is missing some. Of fewer than 130,000 clones listed, approximately 79% were seen once; the top ten hold roughly 6.2%. The sample was PBMCs. All receptors derive from a man younger than 40 in good health and CMV-seropositive. Both conserved end residues are part of each CDR3. The D gene is left open where the match is weak. Only part of the rows carry a size: once, few, many, or a class if the clone is expanded.

j_call v_call d_call clone_size cdr3_nt cdr3_aa
TRBJ2-5 TRBV28 TRBD2 NA TGTGCCAGCAGTCTCAGGACTAGCGGGGGGAACCAAGAGACCCAGTACTTC CASSLRTSGGNQETQYF
TRBJ1-4 TRBV7-9 NA NA TGTGCCAGCAGCTTAGGGTTCACGGAGGGCAGCCACAATGAAAAACTGTTTTTT CASSLGFTEGSHNEKLFF
TRBJ1-2 TRBV28 TRBD1 NA TGTGCCAGCTCCCAAGGGGGCGCGGATGGCTACACCTTC CASSQGGADGYTF
TRBJ1-1 TRBV27 NA NA TGTGCCAGCAGTCCCGCGGGGATGAACACTGAAGCTTTCTTT CASSPAGMNTEAFF
TRBJ1-3 TRBV4-1 NA few TGCGCCAGCAGCCGTTCCACGGGAGCACGGAGTTCTGGAAACACCATATATTTT CASSRSTGARSSGNTIYF
TRBJ2-1 TRBV19 NA NA TGTGCCAGTAGTACGGACAGTACCATCGAGCAGTTCTTC CASSTDSTIEQFF
TRBJ1-6 TRBV25-1 NA NA TGTGCCAGCAGTGCTCAGCGGACAGACCAGAATTCACCCCTCCACTTT CASSAQRTDQNSPLHF
TRBJ2-7 TRBV7-2 NA NA TGTGCCAGCAGCTTAGAACCTAGCGTCTACGAGCAGTACTTC CASSLEPSVYEQYF
TRBJ2-1 TRBV19 TRBD1 NA TGTGCCAGTAAAAGGGACAGGGGGCTTGGTGAGCAGTTCTTC CASKRDRGLGEQFF
TRBJ2-7 TRBV6-1 NA NA TGTGCCAGCAGCCTCCTTAGAACTCCCTACGAGCAGTACTTC CASSLLRTPYEQYF
TRBJ2-1 TRBV18 NA NA TGTGCCAGCTCCCCTCCCTCCTCGGGTGAGCAGTTCTTC CASSPPSSGEQFF
TRBJ1-2 TRBV11-3 TRBD1 NA TGTGCCAGCAGCAGACAGGGGAATGGCTACACCTTC CASSRQGNGYTF
TRBJ2-1 TRBV5-1 NA NA TGCGCCAGCATGGTAGGAGAGTACAATGAGCAGTTCTTC CASMVGEYNEQFF
TRBJ2-3 TRBV29-1 TRBD1 NA TGCAGCGCCAACAGCGAGGGGGCAGGCACAGATACGCAGTATTTT CSANSEGAGTDTQYF
TRBJ1-1 TRBV19 NA NA TGTGCCAGTAGTATGGGTGTAGCCACTGAAGCTTTCTTT CASSMGVATEAFF
TRBJ2-1 TRBV9 TRBD2 NA TGTGCCAGCAGCCCGTCTAGCGGGGGCTACAATGAGCAGTTCTTC CASSPSSGGYNEQFF
TRBJ1-1 TRBV7-2 TRBD1 NA TGTGCCAGCAGCTACACGGGGACAGCCACTGAAGCTTTCTTT CASSYTGTATEAFF
TRBJ1-2 TRBV1 NA NA TGCACCAGCAGCCAAGATCTTGAGCGGGGTAGAGATGGCTACACCTTC CTSSQDLERGRDGYTF
TRBJ2-5 TRBV2 NA NA TGTGCCAGCAGTTCTATGGAGACCCAGTACTTC CASSSMETQYF
TRBJ1-1 TRBV7-3 NA NA TGTGCCAGCAGCTTGGGCTCAGACACTGAAGCTTTCTTT CASSLGSDTEAFF
TRBJ2-1 TRBV7-9 TRBD2 NA TGTGCCAGCAGCCCGACTAGCGGGGGTTACAATGAGCAGTTCTTC CASSPTSGGYNEQFF
TRBJ2-2 TRBV19 NA once TGTGCCAGTAGTCTGGGGCCAAACACCGGGGAGCTGTTTTTT CASSLGPNTGELFF
TRBJ2-3 TRBV10-1 TRBD2 many TGCGCCAGCTCCCGGGAGGCCTTTGGGGCAGATACGCAGTATTTT CASSREAFGADTQYF
TRBJ1-2 TRBV7-6 TRBD1 NA TGTGCCAGCAGCCTCGGGACAGGGGTCCCTAACTATGGCTACACCTTC CASSLGTGVPNYGYTF
TRBJ2-5 TRBV7-9 NA NA TGTGCCAGCAGCTCTAGTCAGGGGATGGAGACCCAGTACTTC CASSSSQGMETQYF
TRBJ2-2 TRBV5-1 TRBD1 NA TGCGCCAGCAGCTCGGGACAGGGGAGGACCGGGGAGCTGTTTTTT CASSSGQGRTGELFF
TRBJ1-3 TRBV19 NA NA TGTGCCAGTATTGAGGGCAATGCGTGGAACACCATATATTTT CASIEGNAWNTIYF
TRBJ2-5 TRBV15 NA NA TGTGCCACCAGCAGCGGGGACTCCGGGGAGACCCAGTACTTC CATSSGDSGETQYF
TRBJ2-7 TRBV4-2 NA NA TGTGCCAGCAGCCAACCGACCCTTAGGGGCAGAACCTACGAGCAGTACTTC CASSQPTLRGRTYEQYF
TRBJ1-5 TRBV21-1 NA NA TGTGCCAGCAGCAAATTGGTTACAGGATGCAATCAGCCCCAGCATTTT CASSKLVTGCNQPQHF
TRBJ2-3 TRBV5-4 NA NA TGTGCCAGCAGCCGAGCGGGCACAGATACGCAGTATTTT CASSRAGTDTQYF
TRBJ2-5 TRBV6-6 NA NA TGTGCCAGCAGTTACACTAGGGAAGAGACCCAGTACTTC CASSYTREETQYF
TRBJ1-2 TRBV21-1 NA NA TGTGCCAGCAGCAAAAGGGACAGGGGTGGCTACACCTTC CASSKRDRGGYTF
TRBJ2-2 TRBV7-3 TRBD1 many TGTGCCACCATGTTGGACAGGGCTGGCGGGGAGCTGTTTTTT CATMLDRAGGELFF
TRBJ2-7 TRBV19 TRBD1 NA TGTGCCAGCCGGGGAAGGGACAGGGGCTCCTACGAGCAGTACTTC CASRGRDRGSYEQYF
TRBJ2-3 TRBV18 TRBD2 NA TGTGCCAGCTCACCGATAGCGGGGGGGCCCGGGGCCACGCAGTATTTT CASSPIAGGPGATQYF
TRBJ2-7 TRBV5-1 TRBD1 few TGCGCCAGCAGCCTAACGACAGGGTTCTCCTACGAGCAGTACTTC CASSLTTGFSYEQYF
TRBJ2-7 TRBV30 TRBD1 NA TGTGCCGGATCGACAGGGGGCGCAGGATACGAGCAGTACTTC CAGSTGGAGYEQYF
TRBJ2-1 TRBV7-7 NA NA TGTGCCAGCAGCCTGGGAGTAGTCCATGAGCAGTTCTTC CASSLGVVHEQFF
TRBJ1-2 TRBV19 TRBD1 NA TGTGCCAGTAGGACAGGGGGCTGGAACTATGGCTACACCTTC CASRTGGWNYGYTF
TRBJ1-5 TRBV25-1 TRBD1 NA TGTGCCAGCAGTGAAGAGGGGGCGAGGGAGAATCAGCCCCAGCATTTT CASSEEGARENQPQHF